Sequencing of this TCR beta chain was carried out in a study of blood T cells in healthy people across ages. Study-wide points: Age advanced and TCR beta diversity per million T cells fell, roughly linearly.

Remarks on this clonotype: Its cognate antigen is unknown.

Primers used in a second PCR of roughly 7 to 12 cycles were a sample-barcoded 5' primer and a J-beta primer mix. TCRdb itself ran the 5' RACE reads through MiXCR, one entry per CDR3 protein. The repertoire holds around 1.5 million distinct CDR3 sequences, with roughly 32% as singletons. The CDR3 is 15 amino acids. From germline, CDR1 is LNHNV and CDR2 YYDKDF (reference sequence). Trimming removed 0 bases at V and 0 bases at J, with 8 bases between. The TCR was taken from a woman aged 30 to 39 in good health. The specimen sequenced was blood. The chain recombines TRBV15 with TRBJ1-2; D ambiguous. The CDR3 sequence is CATSRERAANYGYTF. CDR3 sequence (DNA): TGTGCCACCAGCAGAGAGCGCGCCGCTAACTATGGCTACACCTTC. Full variable domain (outside the CDR3, taken from reference TRBV15 and TRBJ1-2): DAMVIQNPRYQVTQFGKPVTLSCSQTLNHNVMYWYQQKSSQAPKLLFHYYDKDFNNEADTPDNFQSRRPNTSFCFLDIRSPGLGDTAMYLCATSRERAANYGYTFGSGTRLTVV.